The rows below give T cell receptor beta chains drawn from one sample of a study of blood T cell repertoires in COVID-19. Generated by immunoSEQ multiplex PCR, the TCRdb table keeps only in-frame clones and is missing some. Among 150,000 to 200,000 clones listed, roughly 89% were seen once. The sample consisted of peripheral blood. These TCRs come from a middle-aged man with acute or convalescent COVID-19. CDR3s include the opening cysteine and the closing phenylalanine or tryptophan. A D gene is named only where the DNA matches it firmly. Some rows mark clone size as missing; the rest say once, few, many or name a class of expanded clone.

>.|14|TRBV6-5|few
CASTPAGSHQPQHF
>.|14|TRBV10-3|.
CAISESTANQPQHF
>.|13|TRBV7-9|.
CASSSPRMDGYTF
>.|13|TRBV24-1|.
CATSVGGTYGYTF
>.|13|TRBV7-9|.
CASSSTGWNTIYF
>TRBD1|15|TRBV10-3|.
CAISESNRGQETQYF
>TRBD1|13|TRBV19|.
CASTGTANEKLFF
>TRBD1|13|TRBV7-9|.
CASSWDRNTEAFF
>TRBD1|16|TRBV28|.
CASNNNRGPFYNEQFF
>.|16|TRBV27|.
CASSPSGWGKGEKLFF
>TRBD2|16|TRBV4-2|.
CASSQGLAGSTDTQYF
>.|15|TRBV19|.
CASSIFREDDQPQHF
>.|17|TRBV3-1/TRBV3-2|.
CASSYEERGSSYNEQFF
>.|15|TRBV5-5|.
CASSLGAPWETEQYF
>.|15|TRBV28|.
CASSLKGVGSETQYF
>.|12|TRBV5-1|.
CASSFETDTQYF